The 2 T cell receptor beta chains below were found in one sample sequenced in a study of blood T cells in healthy people across ages. With a J-beta primer mix and a sample-barcoded 5' primer, a second PCR ran roughly 6 to 11 cycles. A single record per CDR3 protein comes from TCRdb applying MiXCR to the 5' RACE reads. The data contain 1.5 million or so distinct CDR3 sequences, 35% to 45% of them singletons. The sequencing input was blood. Receptors originate from a woman in her late teens or twenties in good health.

Points on this clonotype: Compared with germline, one end of the junction differs, possibly owing to a read error. The chain joins TRBV10-2 to TRBJ2-1, with 9 bases fitting TRBD1. Germline V gene data show CDR1 as WSHSY and CDR2 as SAAADI. The CDR3 is 14 residues long. The CDR3, as DNA: TGCGCCAGCAGGGGACAGGGTAACTACAATGAGCAGTTATTC. Amino acid sequence: CASRGQGNYNEQLF.

This clonotype appeared many times. This sequence joins TRBV6-2 or TRBV6-3 and TRBJ2-7; TRBD1 is a possible D gene (6 bases). Trimming shortened V by 4 bases and J by 0 bases, and 10 bases separated the two germline ends. This CDR3 comprises 14 residues. Germline loops: CDR1 MNHEY, CDR2 SVGEGT. CDR3 bases: TGTGCCAGCAGTTTTCAGGGGAGCTCCTACGAGCAGTACTTC. This gives the protein CASSFQGSSYEQYF.